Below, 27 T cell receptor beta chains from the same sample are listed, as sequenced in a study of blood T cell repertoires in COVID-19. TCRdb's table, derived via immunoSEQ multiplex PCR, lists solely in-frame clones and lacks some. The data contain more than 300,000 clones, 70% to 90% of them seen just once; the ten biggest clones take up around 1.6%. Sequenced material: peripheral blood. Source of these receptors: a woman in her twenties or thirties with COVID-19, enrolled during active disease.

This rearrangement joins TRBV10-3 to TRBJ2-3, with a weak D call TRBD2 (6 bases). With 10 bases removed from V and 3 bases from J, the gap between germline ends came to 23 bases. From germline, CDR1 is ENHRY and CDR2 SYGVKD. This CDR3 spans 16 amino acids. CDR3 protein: CATTPTTGVGTDTQYF. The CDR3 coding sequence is TGTGCCACCACCCCCACCACGGGGGTCGGAACAGATACGCAGTATTTT.

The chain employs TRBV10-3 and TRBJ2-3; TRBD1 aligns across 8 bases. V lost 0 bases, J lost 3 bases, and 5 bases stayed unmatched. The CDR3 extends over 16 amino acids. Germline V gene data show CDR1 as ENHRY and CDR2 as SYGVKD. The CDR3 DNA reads TGTGCCATCAGTGAGTCGACAGGGGTTCCTACAGATACGCAGTATTTT. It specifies CAISESTGVPTDTQYF.

The CDR3 DNA reads TGTGCCAGCAGCATTCGACAGACCTACACTGAAGCTTTCTTT. It specifies CASSIRQTYTEAFF. The rearrangement joins TRBV2 to TRBJ1-1; maybe TRBD1 (5 bases). The CDR3 is 14 amino acids. In germline, CDR1 is SNHLY, CDR2 FYNNEI. V lost 6 bases and J lost 3, with 14 bases in between.

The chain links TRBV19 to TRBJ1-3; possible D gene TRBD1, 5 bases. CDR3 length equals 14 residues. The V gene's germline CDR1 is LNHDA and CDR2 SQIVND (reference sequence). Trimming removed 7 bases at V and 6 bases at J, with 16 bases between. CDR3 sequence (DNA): TGTGCCAGTACCGCCACATCCAGGGTAAACACCATATATTTT. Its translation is CASTATSRVNTIYF. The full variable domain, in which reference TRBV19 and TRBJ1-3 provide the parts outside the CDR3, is DGGITQSPKYLFRKEGQNVTLSCEQNLNHDAMYWYRQDPGQGLRLIYYSQIVNDFQKGDIAEGYSVSREKKESFPLTVTSAQKNPTAFYLCASTATSRVNTIYFGEGSWLTVV.

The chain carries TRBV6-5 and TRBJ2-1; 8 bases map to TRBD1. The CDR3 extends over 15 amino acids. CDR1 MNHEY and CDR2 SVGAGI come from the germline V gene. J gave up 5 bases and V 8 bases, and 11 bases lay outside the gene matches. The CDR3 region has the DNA TGTGCCAGCGGCAAAACAGGGGGGACTCACAATGAGCAGTTCTTC. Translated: CASGKTGGTHNEQFF.

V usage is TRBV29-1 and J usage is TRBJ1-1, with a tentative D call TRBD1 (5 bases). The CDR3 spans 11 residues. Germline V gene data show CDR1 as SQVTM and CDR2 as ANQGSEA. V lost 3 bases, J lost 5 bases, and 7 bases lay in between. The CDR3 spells CSVEGTTEAFF. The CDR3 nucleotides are TGCAGCGTTGAGGGGACTACTGAAGCTTTCTTT.

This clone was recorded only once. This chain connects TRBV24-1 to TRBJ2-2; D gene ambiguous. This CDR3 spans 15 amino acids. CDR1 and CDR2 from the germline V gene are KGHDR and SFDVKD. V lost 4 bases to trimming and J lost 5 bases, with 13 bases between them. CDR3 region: CATSDVTKRTGELFF. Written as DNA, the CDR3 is TGTGCCACCAGTGACGTGACCAAGAGGACCGGGGAGCTGTTTTTT.

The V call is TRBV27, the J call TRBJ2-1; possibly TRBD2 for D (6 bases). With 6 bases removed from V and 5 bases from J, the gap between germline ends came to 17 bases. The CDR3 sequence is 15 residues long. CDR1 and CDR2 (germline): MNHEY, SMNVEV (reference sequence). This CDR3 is CASRNGGNANNEQFF. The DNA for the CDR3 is TGTGCCAGCAGAAATGGGGGGAACGCCAACAATGAGCAGTTCTTC.

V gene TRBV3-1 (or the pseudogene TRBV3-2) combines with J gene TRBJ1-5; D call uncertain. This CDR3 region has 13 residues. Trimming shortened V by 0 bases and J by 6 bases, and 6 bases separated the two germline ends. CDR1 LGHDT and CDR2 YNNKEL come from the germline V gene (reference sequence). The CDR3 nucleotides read TGTGCCAGCAGCCAAGATTCTTTTCAGCCCCAGCATTTT. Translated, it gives CASSQDSFQPQHF.

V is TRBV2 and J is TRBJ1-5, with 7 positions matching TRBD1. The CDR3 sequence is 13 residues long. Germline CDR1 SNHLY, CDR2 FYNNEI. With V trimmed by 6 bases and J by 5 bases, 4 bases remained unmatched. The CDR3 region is CASSPGQYQPQHF. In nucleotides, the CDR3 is TGTGCCAGCAGCCCGGGACAGTATCAGCCCCAGCATTTT.

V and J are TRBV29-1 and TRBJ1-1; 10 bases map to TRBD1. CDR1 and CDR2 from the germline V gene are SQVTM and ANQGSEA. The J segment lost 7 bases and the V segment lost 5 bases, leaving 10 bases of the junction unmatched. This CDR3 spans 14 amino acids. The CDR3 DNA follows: TGCAGCGTTTTCGGGACAGGGGAAAAGGATGAAGCTTTCTTT. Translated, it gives CSVFGTGEKDEAFF.

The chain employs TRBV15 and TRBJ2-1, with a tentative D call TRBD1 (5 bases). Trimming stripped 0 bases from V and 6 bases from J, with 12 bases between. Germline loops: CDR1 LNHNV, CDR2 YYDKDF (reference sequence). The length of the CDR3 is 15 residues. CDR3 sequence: CATSRERGQANEQFF. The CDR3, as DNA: TGTGCCACCAGCAGAGAAAGGGGTCAAGCCAATGAGCAGTTCTTC.

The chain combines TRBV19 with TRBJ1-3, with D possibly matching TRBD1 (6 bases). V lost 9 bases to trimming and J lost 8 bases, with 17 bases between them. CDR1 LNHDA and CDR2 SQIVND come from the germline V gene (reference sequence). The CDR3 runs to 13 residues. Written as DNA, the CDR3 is TGTGCCAGCCGCGACAGGCTGGACGACACCATATATTTT. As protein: CASRDRLDDTIYF.

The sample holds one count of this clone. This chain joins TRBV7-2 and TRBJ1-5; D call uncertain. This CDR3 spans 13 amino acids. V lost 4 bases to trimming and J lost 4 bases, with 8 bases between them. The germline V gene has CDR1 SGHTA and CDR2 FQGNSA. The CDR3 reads CASSSTRNQPQHF. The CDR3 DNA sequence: TGTGCCAGCAGCTCCACAAGAAATCAGCCCCAGCATTTT.

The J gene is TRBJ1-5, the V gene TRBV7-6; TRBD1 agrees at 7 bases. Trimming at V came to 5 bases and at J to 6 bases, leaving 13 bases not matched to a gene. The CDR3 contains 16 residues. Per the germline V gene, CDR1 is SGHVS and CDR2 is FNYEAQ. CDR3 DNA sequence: TGTGCCAGCAGCGAGACAGGGCCCAACGTCGGTCAGCCCCAGCATTTT. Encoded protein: CASSETGPNVGQPQHF.

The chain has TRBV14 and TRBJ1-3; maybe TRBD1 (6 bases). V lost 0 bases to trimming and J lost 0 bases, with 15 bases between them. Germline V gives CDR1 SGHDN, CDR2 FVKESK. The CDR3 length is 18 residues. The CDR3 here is CASSQDWGRGSSGNTIYF. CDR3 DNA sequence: TGTGCCAGCAGCCAAGATTGGGGCAGGGGAAGCTCTGGAAACACCATATATTTT.

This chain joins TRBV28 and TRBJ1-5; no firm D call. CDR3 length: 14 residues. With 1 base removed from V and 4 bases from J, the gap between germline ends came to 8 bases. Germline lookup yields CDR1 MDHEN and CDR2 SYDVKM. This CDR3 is CASSLLDGNQPQHF. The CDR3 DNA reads TGTGCCAGCAGTTTATTAGACGGGAATCAGCCCCAGCATTTT.

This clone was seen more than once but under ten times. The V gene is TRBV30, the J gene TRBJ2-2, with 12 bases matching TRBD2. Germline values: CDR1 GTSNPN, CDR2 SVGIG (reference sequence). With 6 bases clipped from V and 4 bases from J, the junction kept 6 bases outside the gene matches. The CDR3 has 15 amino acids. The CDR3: CACPSGGVSTGELFF. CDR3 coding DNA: TGTGCCTGTCCTAGCGGGGGGGTGAGCACCGGGGAGCTGTTTTTT.

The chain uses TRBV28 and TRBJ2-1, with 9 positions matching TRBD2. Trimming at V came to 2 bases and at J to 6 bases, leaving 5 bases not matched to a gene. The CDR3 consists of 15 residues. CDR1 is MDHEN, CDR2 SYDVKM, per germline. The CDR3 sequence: CASSLRGGALNEQFF. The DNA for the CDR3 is TGTGCCAGCAGTTTACGCGGGGGGGCCCTCAATGAGCAGTTCTTC.

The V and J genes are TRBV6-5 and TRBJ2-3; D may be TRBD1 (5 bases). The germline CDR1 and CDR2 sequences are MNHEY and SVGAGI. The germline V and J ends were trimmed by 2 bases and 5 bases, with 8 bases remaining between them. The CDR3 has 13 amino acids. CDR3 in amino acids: CASSYAGQDTQYF. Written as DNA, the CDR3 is TGTGCCAGCAGTTACGCAGGGCAAGATACGCAGTATTTT.

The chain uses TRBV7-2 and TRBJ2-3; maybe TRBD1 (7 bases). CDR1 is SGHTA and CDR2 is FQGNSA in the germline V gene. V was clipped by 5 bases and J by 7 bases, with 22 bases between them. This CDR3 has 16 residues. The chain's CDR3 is CASSGRSRDSGHTQYF. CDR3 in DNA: TGTGCCAGCAGCGGGAGGAGCCGGGACAGCGGACATACGCAGTATTTT.

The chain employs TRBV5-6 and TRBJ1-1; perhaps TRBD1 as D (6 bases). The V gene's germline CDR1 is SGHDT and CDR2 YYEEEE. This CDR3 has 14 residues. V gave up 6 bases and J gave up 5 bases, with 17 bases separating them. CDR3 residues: CASIEQGRDTEAFF. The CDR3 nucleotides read TGTGCCAGCATCGAACAGGGTCGTGATACTGAAGCTTTCTTT.

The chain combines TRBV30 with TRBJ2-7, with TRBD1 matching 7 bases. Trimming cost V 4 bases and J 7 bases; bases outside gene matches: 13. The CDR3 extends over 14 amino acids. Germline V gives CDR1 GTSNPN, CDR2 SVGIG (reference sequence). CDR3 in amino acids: CAWTQKGGVREQYF. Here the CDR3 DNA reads TGTGCCTGGACTCAAAAAGGGGGCGTCCGGGAGCAGTACTTC.

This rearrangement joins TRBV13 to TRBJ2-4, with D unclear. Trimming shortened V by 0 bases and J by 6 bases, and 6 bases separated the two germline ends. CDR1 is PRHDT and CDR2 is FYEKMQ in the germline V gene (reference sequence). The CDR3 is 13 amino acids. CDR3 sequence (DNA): TGTGCCAGCAGCTTAGGGCGTTCAAACATTCAGTACTTC. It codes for CASSLGRSNIQYF. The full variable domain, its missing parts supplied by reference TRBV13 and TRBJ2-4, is AAGVIQSPRHLIKEKRETATLKCYPIPRHDTVYWYQQGPGQDPQFLISFYEKMQSDKGSIPDRFSAQQFSDYHSELNMSSLELGDSALYFCASSLGRSNIQYFGAGTRLSVL.

CDR3 protein: CSVLADRAGLGYGYTF. The CDR3, as DNA: TGCAGCGTTTTAGCGGACAGGGCAGGACTCGGCTATGGCTACACCTTC. This chain joins TRBV29-1 and TRBJ1-2; the match to TRBD1 covers 8 bases. There are 16 residues in the CDR3. V was pared by 5 bases and J by 4 bases, with 15 bases of the junction left unmatched. Germline CDR1 and CDR2: SQVTM and ANQGSEA.

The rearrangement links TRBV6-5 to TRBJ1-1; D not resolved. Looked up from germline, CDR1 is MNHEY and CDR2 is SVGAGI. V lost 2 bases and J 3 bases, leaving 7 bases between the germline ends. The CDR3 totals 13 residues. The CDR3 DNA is TGTGCCAGCAGTTACGGCGGCTACACTGAAGCTTTCTTT. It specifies CASSYGGYTEAFF.

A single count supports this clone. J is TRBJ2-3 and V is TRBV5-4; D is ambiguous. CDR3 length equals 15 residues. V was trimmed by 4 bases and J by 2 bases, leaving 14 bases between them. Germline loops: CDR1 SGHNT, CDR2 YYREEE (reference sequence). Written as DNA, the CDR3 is TGTGCCAGCAGCGCGAAGACAAATCCCACAGATACGCAGTATTTT. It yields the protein CASSAKTNPTDTQYF.